This entry describes one T cell receptor beta chain. No antigen is known for it. The data are from a study of T cell responses to AZD1222 COVID-19 vaccine. General study points: Repertoire collection took place solely once the T cell response had peaked.

Measured with immunoSEQ multiplex PCR; TCRdb has only the in-frame clones, and not every one. The sample shows about 130,000 clones, roughly nine tenths of them seen only once. The receptor was isolated from an adult in good health. The sequencing used peripheral blood, collected on day 0 of AZD1222 vaccination.

The CDR3 reads CAPQDQAPPQHF. For the CDR3, the DNA is TGTGCCCCCCAGGATCAGGCCCCCCCCCAGCATTTT. The rearrangement joins TRBV10-3 to TRBJ1-5; D is undetermined. The CDR3 has 12 residues. Deletions cut 11 bases from V and 10 bases from J, with 18 bases between. From germline, CDR1 is ENHRY and CDR2 SYGVKD.